These 31 T cell receptor beta chains share one sample of origin, sequenced in a study of blood T cell repertoires in COVID-19. Some clones are missing from TCRdb's copy, which holds only in-frame ones; the method was immunoSEQ multiplex PCR. The sample lists 55,000 to 80,000 clones; less than 85% were seen once. Sequences were obtained from peripheral blood. The receptors derive from a man in his sixties with acute or convalescent COVID-19.

The genes are TRBV7-2 and TRBJ2-7; a possible D gene is TRBD2 (5 bases). V lost 1 base, J lost 9 bases, and 10 bases lay in between. This CDR3 comprises 12 residues. The germline V gene has CDR1 SGHTA and CDR2 FQGNSA. As DNA, the CDR3 is TGTGCCAGCAGCTTAGTAGAGGGCAGGCAGTACTTC. Translating gives CASSLVEGRQYF.

The DNA for the CDR3 is TGTGCCAGCAGTTCTTTCTCCTCCTACAATGAGCAGTTCTTC. Its protein is CASSSFSSYNEQFF. The rearrangement joins TRBV2 to TRBJ2-1; unclear D gene. V lost 5 bases and J lost 0, with 8 bases in between. The CDR3 loop spans 14 amino acids. Looked up from germline, CDR1 is SNHLY and CDR2 is FYNNEI. Full variable domain (remainder filled in from reference TRBV2 and TRBJ2-1): EPEVTQTPSHQVTQMGQEVILRCVPISNHLYFYWYRQILGQKVEFLVSFYNNEISEKSEIFDDQFSVERPDGSNFTLKIRSTKLEDSAMYFCASSSFSSYNEQFFGPGTRLTVL.

The chain has TRBV2 and TRBJ1-6, with D maybe TRBD1 (5 bases). The V end lost 3 bases, the J end lost 8 bases, and 11 bases lay between the germline ends. CDR1 and CDR2 (germline): SNHLY, FYNNEI. The CDR3 runs to 14 residues. The CDR3 here is CASSDGGGYSPLHF. Written as DNA, the CDR3 is TGTGCCAGCAGTGATGGGGGGGGTTATTCACCCCTCCACTTT.

The V gene is TRBV6-4, the J gene TRBJ2-7; 11 bases align to TRBD2. Trimming at V came to 0 bases and at J to 2 bases, leaving 0 bases not matched to a gene. This CDR3 spans 15 amino acids. CDR1 is MRHNA and CDR2 is SNTAGT in the germline V gene. In nucleotides, the CDR3 is TGTGCCAGCAGTGACTCGGGACTAGCGGCCTACGAGCAGTACTTC. It yields the protein CASSDSGLAAYEQYF.

The rearrangement uses TRBV2 and TRBJ2-3, with D tentatively TRBD2 (6 bases). The ends were cut back, 10 bases at V and 2 bases at J, with 16 bases in the middle. The CDR3 totals 14 residues. From germline, CDR1 is SNHLY and CDR2 FYNNEI. The CDR3 DNA reads as TGTGCCACCCGGCCCCGCGGGAACACAGATACGCAGTATTTT. Its translation: CATRPRGNTDTQYF. Full variable domain (remainder filled in from reference TRBV2 and TRBJ2-3): EPEVTQTPSHQVTQMGQEVILRCVPISNHLYFYWYRQILGQKVEFLVSFYNNEISEKSEIFDDQFSVERPDGSNFTLKIRSTKLEDSAMYFCATRPRGNTDTQYFGPGTRLTVL.

The V and J genes are TRBV21-1 and TRBJ2-7; the table's D call, TRBD1, has no DNA check behind it. TRBV21-1 is tagged as a pseudogene. The CDR3 has 14 amino acids. The CDR3 bases are TGTGCCAGCAGCAAGGGAGCAGGGGACTACGAGCAGTACTTC. It yields the protein CASSKGAGDYEQYF.

The rearrangement joins TRBV21-1 to TRBJ1-5; whether TRBD1, the table's D call, matches the DNA was not checked. TRBV21-1 constitutes a pseudogene. The CDR3 runs 15 residues. The CDR3 sequence: CASSGGQGDNQPQHF. The CDR3 DNA is TGTGCCAGCAGCGGGGGACAGGGAGACAATCAGCCCCAGCATTTT.

This clone was found a few times. The J gene is TRBJ2-2, the V gene TRBV18; TRBD2 matches at 8 bases. The CDR3 runs 19 residues. Germline V gives CDR1 KGHSH, CDR2 LQKENI. The ends lost 3 bases at V and 5 bases at J; junction bases unmatched: 17. The CDR3: CASSPRRLAFDKTTGELFF. DNA of the CDR3: TGTGCCAGCTCACCTCGGAGACTAGCGTTCGACAAAACAACCGGGGAGCTGTTTTTT.

DNA of the CDR3: TGTGCCTGGAGTCTACAGGGGAACACTGAAGCTTTCTTT. Protein product: CAWSLQGNTEAFF. The V gene is TRBV30, the J gene TRBJ1-1; a possible D gene is TRBD1 (6 bases). Germline loops: CDR1 GTSNPN, CDR2 SVGIG (reference sequence). This CDR3 region has 13 residues. Trimming removed 2 bases from V and 1 base from J, with 8 bases in between.

This chain links TRBV29-1 with TRBJ2-7; D is perhaps TRBD1 (6 bases). Germline lookup yields CDR1 SQVTM and CDR2 ANQGSEA. The V and J ends lost 6 bases and 2 bases respectively, with 8 bases between them. The CDR3 covers 11 residues. The CDR3 bases are TGCAGCGTCAGGGGCGCCTACGAGCAGTACTTC. Amino acids: CSVRGAYEQYF.

The chain employs TRBV5-1 and TRBJ2-7; tentatively, D is TRBD1 (5 bases). CDR1 is SGHRS and CDR2 is YFSETQ in the germline V gene. This CDR3 is 15 amino acids long. Trimming left V 7 bases short and J 12 bases short, with 29 bases between. CDR3: CASSELGQGRSRSYF. The CDR3, as DNA: TGCGCCAGCTCCGAATTGGGTCAGGGAAGGTCTCGGTCGTACTTC.

This clone was seen once. The V and J genes are TRBV27 and TRBJ1-5, with 8 bases that match TRBD1. This CDR3 region has 19 residues. With V trimmed by 4 bases and J by 1 base, 15 bases remained unmatched. In germline, CDR1 is MNHEY, CDR2 SMNVEV (reference sequence). The CDR3 sequence is CASSSHRETGVGSNQPQHF. The CDR3 coding sequence is TGTGCCAGCAGTTCACACCGGGAGACAGGGGTGGGGAGCAATCAGCCCCAGCATTTT.

This chain links TRBV7-9 with TRBJ2-2, with D tentatively TRBD1 (6 bases). The V gene lost 2 bases and the J gene lost 7 bases, with 14 bases spanning the gap. The CDR3 length is 15 residues. From germline, CDR1 is SEHNR and CDR2 FQNEAQ (reference sequence). This chain's CDR3 is CASSLSTGKSGELFF. CDR3 coding DNA: TGTGCCAGCAGCTTATCCACAGGGAAAAGCGGGGAGCTGTTTTTT. The full variable domain, with the rest looked up from reference TRBV7-9 and TRBJ2-2, is DTGVSQNPRHKITKRGQNVTFRCDPISEHNRLYWYRQTLGQGPEFLTYFQNEAQLEKSRLLSDRFSAERPKGSFSTLEIQRTEQGDSAMYLCASSLSTGKSGELFFGEGSRLTVL.

With respect to this clone: The junction does not match germline at one end; this may be a read error. The chain carries TRBV28 and TRBJ2-7; D ambiguous. The V gene's germline CDR1 is MDHEN and CDR2 SYDVKM. CDR3 length: 12 residues. The CDR3 spells CASSSVPPLADF. DNA for the CDR3: TGTGCCAGCAGCTCCGTCCCCCCCCTCGCGGACTTC.

The gene calls are TRBV13 and TRBJ2-7, with a tentative D call TRBD1 (5 bases). Germline CDR1 PRHDT, CDR2 FYEKMQ (reference sequence). The length of the CDR3 is 17 residues. Between the trimmed V and J ends, which lost 2 bases and 1 base, there was a span of 18 bases. As DNA, the CDR3 is TGTGCCAGCAGCTTAAGGGGCGGCGGCACCCAATCCTACGAGCAGTACTTC. Its translation: CASSLRGGGTQSYEQYF.

CDR3 residues: CASSLDTGGLNTEAFF. CDR3 in DNA: TGCGCCAGCAGCTTGGATACAGGGGGTTTGAACACTGAAGCTTTCTTT. The rearrangement links TRBV5-1 to TRBJ1-1, with 8 bases matching TRBD1. Looked up from germline, CDR1 is SGHRS and CDR2 is YFSETQ. The CDR3 spans 16 residues. V gave up 0 bases and J gave up 0 bases; unmatched junction bases: 4.

The chain uses TRBV6-5 and TRBJ2-3; maybe TRBD1 (8 bases). Germline V CDR1 and CDR2: MNHEY, SVGAGI. With 1 base removed from V and 3 bases from J, the gap between germline ends came to 11 bases. This CDR3 is 15 amino acids long. CDR3 protein: CASSYYRGGTDTQYF. DNA for the CDR3: TGTGCCAGCAGTTACTACAGGGGGGGTACAGATACGCAGTATTTT.

This clone was detected a few times. V usage is TRBV5-6 and J usage is TRBJ2-5, with 11 bases lining up with TRBD2. V was clipped by 5 bases and J by 3 bases; unmatched bases: 6. The CDR3 is 15 amino acids. In germline, CDR1 is SGHDT, CDR2 YYEEEE. CDR3 loop: CASSTLAGVKETQYF. In DNA form, the CDR3 reads TGTGCCAGCAGTACACTAGCGGGAGTAAAAGAGACCCAGTACTTC.

This clone was picked up one time. V gene TRBV11-2 combines with J gene TRBJ2-5; 9 bases match TRBD1. This CDR3 has 15 residues. The germline V gene encodes CDR1 SGHAT and CDR2 FQNNGV. Trimming removed 4 bases from V and 5 bases from J; junction bases left unmatched: 8. The CDR3 nucleotides read TGTGCCAGCAGCTCGGACAGGGGAGGGTTGGAGACCCAGTACTTC. It yields the protein CASSSDRGGLETQYF.

The V call is TRBV14, the J call TRBJ2-7; TRBD1 agrees at 7 bases. The V and J ends lost 4 bases and 5 bases, in that order; junction bases with no gene match: 11. Germline V gene data show CDR1 as SGHDN and CDR2 as FVKESK. CDR3 length: 15 amino acids. The CDR3 region is CASSPTGLIPDEQYF. CDR3 bases: TGTGCCAGCAGCCCGACAGGGCTGATACCGGACGAGCAGTACTTC.

The rearrangement uses TRBV6-2 or TRBV6-3 and TRBJ2-2; D perhaps matches TRBD1 (5 bases). V gave up 2 bases and J gave up 1 base, with 11 bases separating them. Germline loops: CDR1 MNHEY, CDR2 SVGEGT. The CDR3 has 16 residues. Here the CDR3 reads CASSYSRTLNTGELFF. CDR3 coding DNA: TGTGCCAGCAGTTACAGTAGGACACTGAACACCGGGGAGCTGTTTTTT.

The J gene is TRBJ2-5, the V gene TRBV9, with TRBD2 identical over 12 bases. The V segment lost 4 bases and the J segment 1 base; nucleotides outside the gene matches: 11. This CDR3 contains 18 residues. CDR1 is SGDLS and CDR2 is YYNGEE in the germline V gene. The CDR3 region is CASSPRNAGLAGQETQYF. CDR3 sequence (DNA): TGTGCCAGCAGCCCTCGAAATGCGGGACTAGCGGGCCAAGAGACCCAGTACTTC.

This clone was seen just once. The rearrangement links TRBV5-1 to TRBJ2-1, with 8 bases lining up with TRBD1. The CDR3 has 15 residues. V lost 5 bases and J lost 8; bases outside the gene matches: 12. Germline V gene sequence: CDR1 SGHRS, CDR2 YFSETQ. Here the CDR3 DNA reads TGCGCCAGCAGGGCAGGACAGGGACCGTGGTATGAGCAGTTCTTC. This translates into CASRAGQGPWYEQFF.

The rearrangement joins TRBV7-9 to TRBJ2-3; D uncertain. The germline gives CDR1 SEHNR, CDR2 FQNEAQ (reference sequence). The CDR3 covers 15 residues. Trimming pared 1 base from V and 5 bases from J, leaving 13 bases between. CDR3 bases: TGTGCCAGCAGCTTAGGGCAACCCGTAAAAGATACGCAGTATTTT. It codes for CASSLGQPVKDTQYF.

V usage is TRBV27 and J usage is TRBJ1-2; 9 bases align to TRBD1. Trimming at V came to 6 bases and at J to 7 bases, leaving 9 bases not matched to a gene. Per germline, CDR1 MNHEY and CDR2 SMNVEV (reference sequence). The CDR3 is made up of 14 amino acids. The chain's CDR3 is CASRGYRGLSGYTF. Here the CDR3 DNA reads TGTGCCAGCAGGGGATACAGGGGGCTCTCTGGCTACACCTTC.

The chain combines TRBV14 with TRBJ1-1; D is possibly TRBD1 (6 bases). Per germline, CDR1 SGHDN and CDR2 FVKESK. Trimming removed 4 bases from V and 0 bases from J, with 15 bases in between. The CDR3 has 16 residues. CDR3 in amino acids: CASSLLGGAVNTEAFF. The CDR3, as DNA: TGTGCCAGCAGCCTGCTCGGGGGGGCGGTGAACACTGAAGCTTTCTTT.

This clone was recorded once. This chain connects TRBV19 to TRBJ1-2, with a possible D match to TRBD1 (6 bases). Per germline, CDR1 LNHDA and CDR2 SQIVND (reference sequence). V lost 3 bases, J lost 8 bases, and 10 bases lay in between. The CDR3 contains 12 residues. CDR3 amino acids: CASSMGQGGYTF. CDR3 in DNA: TGTGCCAGTAGTATGGGGCAGGGGGGCTACACCTTC.

This clone was seen just once. This sequence joins TRBV27 and TRBJ2-7; 9 bases are shared with TRBD1. CDR1 is MNHEY and CDR2 is SMNVEV in the germline V gene (reference sequence). The J segment lost 6 bases and the V segment lost 1 base, leaving 13 bases of the junction unmatched. CDR3 length: 17 amino acids. DNA of the CDR3: TGTGCCAGCAGTTTATGGGGCGGGACAGGGAGTTATGTCGAGCAGTACTTC. Its protein is CASSLWGGTGSYVEQYF.

V usage is TRBV28 and J usage is TRBJ1-5; TRBD1 aligns across 8 bases. The CDR3 consists of 16 residues. Germline loops: CDR1 MDHEN, CDR2 SYDVKM. Unmatched junction bases numbered 13, after V lost 6 bases and J lost 6 bases. Here the CDR3 DNA reads TGTGCCAGCAGACTTTTCGGACAGGGAAAAATTCAGCCCCAGCATTTT. Amino acids: CASRLFGQGKIQPQHF.

The rearrangement links TRBV19 to TRBJ2-5, with unresolved D. Looked up from germline, CDR1 is LNHDA and CDR2 is SQIVND (reference sequence). V lost 7 bases and J lost 4, with 10 bases in between. This CDR3 comprises 12 residues. The chain's CDR3 is CASNRVSETQYF. DNA of the CDR3: TGTGCCAGTAACCGGGTTTCAGAGACCCAGTACTTC.

About this clone itself: One junction end does not reproduce the germline sequence, and a read error may be involved. The chain links TRBV6-5 to TRBJ2-7, with 10 bases fitting TRBD1. This CDR3 is 16 amino acids long. CDR1 is MNHEY, CDR2 SVGAGI, per germline. For the CDR3, the DNA is TGTGCCAGCACTTACACAGTTGGGACAGGGGTCCACGAGCAGTACTTC. It translates to CASTYTVGTGVHEQYF.